The source of this TCR beta chain is a study of OX40 agonist ivuxolimab in advanced cancers. Study background: Participants could have had prior anti-PD-1, anti-PD-L1 or anti-CTLA-4 therapy, and less than 45% had some.

Autoimmune disease history or systemic immunosuppression disqualified patients. Assay: immunoSEQ multiplex PCR; the TCRdb copy retains only in-frame clones and omits some. This sample has about 36,000 clones, with around 77% found just once. This clone was recorded a few times. As yet, its antigen is unknown. Study conclusions and caveats: Clonal expansion was among the lowest in partial responders at 0.1-3.0 mg/kg, especially CD8+.

The CDR3 has 13 amino acids. Germline assignment: CDR1 GTSNPN and CDR2 SVGIG (reference sequence). Trimming removed 6 bases from V and 0 bases from J; junction bases left unmatched: 5. The clonotype comes from an adult with an advanced solid tumor such as melanoma, head and neck, liver or kidney cancer. The chain joins TRBV30 to TRBJ2-7; 7 bases agree with TRBD1. The source was CD4+ or CD8+ T cells sorted from blood, collected in a trial of the OX40 agonist ivuxolimab. The CDR3 DNA follows: TGTGCCTGCCGACAGGGAAGCTCCTACGAGCAGTACTTC. This gives the protein CACRQGSSYEQYF.